The next 10 T cell receptor beta chains were all read from a single sample in a study of blood T cell repertoires in COVID-19 (dated by TCRdb to 2018 to 2021). The library was produced with the immunoSEQ multiplex PCR assay. TCRdb stores this immuneACCESS table with in-frame sequences only. Part of the clones is absent; in the studies checked, under half of the shortfall reflects unresolved V genes, and no reason is known for the rest. Present in this sample are about 52,000 clones, 82% of which were seen just once. Together, the top ten hold 11% of the sample. The sequencing sample was made of peripheral blood. These receptors all stem from an elderly man with COVID-19, enrolled during active disease.

The genes are TRBV27 and TRBJ1-2, with 8 bases matching TRBD1. This CDR3 has 16 residues. Unmatched junction bases numbered 14, after V lost 5 bases and J lost 6 bases. The germline V gene encodes CDR1 MNHEY and CDR2 SMNVEV (reference sequence). CDR3 loop: CASSPPGGRGPHGYTF. CDR3 bases: TGTGCCAGCAGTCCCCCGGGGGGCAGGGGGCCTCATGGCTACACCTTC.

The chain links TRBV3-1 (or the pseudogene TRBV3-2) to TRBJ2-3, with 9 bases that match TRBD1. The CDR3 runs to 16 residues. CDR1 is LGHDT and CDR2 is YNNKEL in the germline V gene (reference sequence). The V gene end was trimmed by 0 bases and the J gene end by 4 bases; junction bases not matched to a gene: 5. This CDR3 reads CASSQERDRAPDTQYF. The CDR3 DNA follows: TGTGCCAGCAGCCAAGAACGGGACAGGGCCCCAGATACGCAGTATTTT.

V and J are TRBV7-7 and TRBJ2-2; no clear D gene. Germline CDR1 reads SSHAT; CDR2 reads FNYEAQ (reference sequence). CDR3 size: 14 residues. Trimming removed 4 bases at V and 5 bases at J, with 11 bases between. This CDR3 is CASSSHPGTGELFF. CDR3 nucleotide sequence: TGTGCCAGCAGCTCCCATCCCGGGACCGGGGAGCTGTTTTTT.

The rearrangement uses TRBV25-1 and TRBJ2-6; maybe TRBD2 (5 bases). CDR3 length: 16 amino acids. Germline V CDR1 and CDR2: MGHDK, SYGVNS. The germline V and J ends were trimmed by 6 bases and 4 bases, with 16 bases remaining between them. CDR3 sequence: CASRIEGISGANVLTF. In nucleotides, the CDR3 is TGTGCCAGCAGAATAGAGGGAATCTCCGGGGCCAACGTCCTGACTTTC.

The V call is TRBV9, the J call TRBJ1-5; 7 nucleotides align to TRBD1. After removal of 4 bases from V and 4 bases from J, the junction contained 11 bases not matched to a gene. Germline V gives CDR1 SGDLS, CDR2 YYNGEE. There are 16 residues in the CDR3. The CDR3 bases are TGTGCCAGCAGCCCAGATGGGGACAGTGGGAATCAGCCCCAGCATTTT. Encoded protein: CASSPDGDSGNQPQHF.

The rearrangement joins TRBV4-1 to TRBJ1-1, with TRBD1 matching over 7 bases. J was trimmed by 2 bases and V by 4 bases; bases with no gene match: 1. The CDR3 spans 13 residues. The V gene's germline CDR1 is MGHRA and CDR2 YSYEKL. CDR3 region: CASSRQGNTEAFF. The CDR3 nucleotides read TGCGCCAGCAGCCGACAGGGAAACACTGAAGCTTTCTTT.

CDR3 sequence: CASSTRQGGVDEQFF. In DNA form, the CDR3 reads TGTGCCAGCAGCACCCGACAGGGTGGCGTCGATGAGCAGTTCTTC. V is TRBV9 and J is TRBJ2-1; 7 positions match TRBD1. CDR3 size: 15 residues. The V segment lost 4 bases and the J segment 8 bases; nucleotides outside the gene matches: 12. Germline V gives CDR1 SGDLS, CDR2 YYNGEE.

This clone was observed a few times. The V and J genes are TRBV3-1 (or the pseudogene TRBV3-2) and TRBJ1-5, with unresolved D. V gave up 1 base and J gave up 6 bases, with 7 bases separating them. Germline V gene lookup returns CDR1 LGHDT and CDR2 YNNKEL (reference sequence). CDR3 size: 13 residues. CDR3 nucleotides: TGTGCCAGCAGCCAAGGGGCCACTCAGCCCCAGCATTTT. This translates into CASSQGATQPQHF.

The chain employs TRBV7-9 and TRBJ2-5; D perhaps matches TRBD1 (7 bases). The CDR3 covers 13 residues. Trimming removed 3 bases at V and 5 bases at J, with 10 bases between. CDR1 is SEHNR, CDR2 FQNEAQ, per germline (reference sequence). The CDR3 loop reads CASSLAGGETQYF. The CDR3 nucleotides read TGTGCCAGCAGCTTGGCAGGGGGGGAGACCCAGTACTTC.

This sequence joins TRBV9 and TRBJ1-2, with 10 positions matching TRBD1. Per germline, CDR1 SGDLS and CDR2 YYNGEE. The trim removed 3 bases at V and 8 bases at J, leaving 7 bases unmatched. The CDR3 spans 14 residues. CDR3 region: CASSGTGQGYGYTF. CDR3 coding DNA: TGTGCCAGCAGCGGGACGGGACAGGGGTACGGCTACACCTTC. Using reference TRBV9 and TRBJ1-2 for the parts outside the CDR3, the full variable domain is DSGVTQTPKHLITATGQRVTLRCSPRSGDLSVYWYQQSLDQGLQFLIQYYNGEERAKGNILERFSAQQFPDLHSELNLSSLELGDSALYFCASSGTGQGYGYTFGSGTRLTVV.